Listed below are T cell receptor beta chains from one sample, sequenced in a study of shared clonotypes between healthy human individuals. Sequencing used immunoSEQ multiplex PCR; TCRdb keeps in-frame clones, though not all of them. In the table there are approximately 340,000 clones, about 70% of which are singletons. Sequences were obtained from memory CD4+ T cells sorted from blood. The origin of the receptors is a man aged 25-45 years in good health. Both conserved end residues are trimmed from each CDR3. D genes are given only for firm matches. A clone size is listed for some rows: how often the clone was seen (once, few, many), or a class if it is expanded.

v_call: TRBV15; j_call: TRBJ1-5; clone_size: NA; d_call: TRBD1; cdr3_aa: ATRGQGASNQPQH
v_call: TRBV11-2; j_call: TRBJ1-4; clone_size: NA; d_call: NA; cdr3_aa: ASSRDGATNEKLF
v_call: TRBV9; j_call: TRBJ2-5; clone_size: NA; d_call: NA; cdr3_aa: ASSVRLDQLVGQQETQY
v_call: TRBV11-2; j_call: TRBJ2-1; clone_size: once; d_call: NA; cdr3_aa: ASSFTVNEQF
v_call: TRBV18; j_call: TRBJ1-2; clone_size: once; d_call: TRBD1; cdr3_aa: ASSPPNYRDRDIGYT
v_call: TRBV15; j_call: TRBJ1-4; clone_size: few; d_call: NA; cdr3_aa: ATSRDMADEKLF
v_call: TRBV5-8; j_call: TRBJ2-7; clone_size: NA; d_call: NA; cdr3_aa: ASSARRGTYEQY
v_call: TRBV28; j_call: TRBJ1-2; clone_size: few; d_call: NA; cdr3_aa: ASSLGGSGALVYGYT
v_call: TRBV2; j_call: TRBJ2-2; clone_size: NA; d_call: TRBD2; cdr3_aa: ATQRGGQAGELF
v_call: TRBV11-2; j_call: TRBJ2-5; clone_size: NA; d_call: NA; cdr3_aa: ASSILGYQETQY
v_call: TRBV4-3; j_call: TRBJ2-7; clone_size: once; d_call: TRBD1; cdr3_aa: ASSQNPAPVRGGRTSYEQY
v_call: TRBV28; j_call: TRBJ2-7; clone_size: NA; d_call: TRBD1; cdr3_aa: ASRDRGGSYEQY
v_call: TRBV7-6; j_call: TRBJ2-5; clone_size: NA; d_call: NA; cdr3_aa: ASSLGVGSETQY
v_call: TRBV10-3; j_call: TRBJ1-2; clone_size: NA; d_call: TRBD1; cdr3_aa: ATGGQENLNYGYT
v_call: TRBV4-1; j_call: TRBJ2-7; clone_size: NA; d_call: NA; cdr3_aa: ASSQVLRSYEQY
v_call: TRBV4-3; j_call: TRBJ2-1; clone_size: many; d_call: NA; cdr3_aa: ASSPQEVSNEQF
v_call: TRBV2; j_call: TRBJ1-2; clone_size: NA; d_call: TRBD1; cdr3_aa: ASSESTGGDGYT
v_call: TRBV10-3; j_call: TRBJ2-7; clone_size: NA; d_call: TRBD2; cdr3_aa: AISRTSGWISYEQY
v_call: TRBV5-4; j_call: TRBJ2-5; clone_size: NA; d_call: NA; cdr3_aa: ATYRGLLVETQY
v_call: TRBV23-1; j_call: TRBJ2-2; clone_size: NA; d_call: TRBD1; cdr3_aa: ASGPNYRGEAGELF
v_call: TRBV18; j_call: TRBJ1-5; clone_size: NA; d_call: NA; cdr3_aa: ASSPGVRGENQPQH
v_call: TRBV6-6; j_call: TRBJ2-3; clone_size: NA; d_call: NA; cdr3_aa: ASSYSRSDTQY
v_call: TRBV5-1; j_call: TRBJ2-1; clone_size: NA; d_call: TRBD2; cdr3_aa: ASSSGTSDYNEQF
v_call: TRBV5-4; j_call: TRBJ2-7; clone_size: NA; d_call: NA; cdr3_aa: ASSPQNSYEQY
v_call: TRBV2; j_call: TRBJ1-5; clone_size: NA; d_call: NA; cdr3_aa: ASSWTDGNQPQH
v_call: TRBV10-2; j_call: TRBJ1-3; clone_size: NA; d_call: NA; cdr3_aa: ASRETAFSGNTIY
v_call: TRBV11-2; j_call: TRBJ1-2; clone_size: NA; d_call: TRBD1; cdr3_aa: ASSLLAGQHYGYT
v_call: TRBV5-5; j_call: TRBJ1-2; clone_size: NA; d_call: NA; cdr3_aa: ASSLGTASYGYT